The T cell receptor (beta chain) described here comes from a study of T cells in Graves' hyperthyroidism and ophthalmopathy. General study points: Ophthalmopathy, which appeared later, was predicted by the model a median about 6 months before onset.

Patients were excluded for uncontrolled infection, other autoimmune disease, pregnancy or lactation. Germline assignment: CDR1 SEHNR and CDR2 FQNEAQ (reference sequence). The CDR3 spans 14 residues. Researchers took RNA transcripts and amplified the TCR beta CDR3 regions from them. During a first-round RT-PCR of the TCR CDR3, the HTBI primer set was used. Each CDR3 protein gets one entry after TCRdb re-called the multiplex PCR reads with MiXCR. The repertoire holds 600,000 to 850,000 distinct CDR3 sequences, with roughly 20% as singletons. The sample holds a few counts of this clonotype. Antigen: not known. An end of the junction does not agree with germline; a read error may underlie this.

The source of this sequence is a woman between 50 and 59 years old with Graves' hyperthyroidism that later progressed to Graves' ophthalmopathy. The J gene is TRBJ1-1, the V gene TRBV7-9, with 7 bases aligning to TRBD1. The sequencing sample was made of blood. CDR3 sequence: CACSLDRRNTEAFF. The CDR3 nucleotides are TGTGCCTGCAGTCTGGACAGGAGGAACACTGAAGCTTTCTTT.